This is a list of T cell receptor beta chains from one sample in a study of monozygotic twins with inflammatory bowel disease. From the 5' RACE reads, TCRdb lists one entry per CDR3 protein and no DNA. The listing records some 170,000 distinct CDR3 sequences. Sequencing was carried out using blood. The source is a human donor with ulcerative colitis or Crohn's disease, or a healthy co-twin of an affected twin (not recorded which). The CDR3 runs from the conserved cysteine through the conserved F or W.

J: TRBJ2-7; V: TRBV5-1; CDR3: CASSDLKGKRYEQYF
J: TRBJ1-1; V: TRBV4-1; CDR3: CASSQDASLRGREAFF
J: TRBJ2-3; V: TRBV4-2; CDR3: CASSLTSGGAQDTQYF
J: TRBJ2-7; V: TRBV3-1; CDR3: CASSQGIIATYEQYF
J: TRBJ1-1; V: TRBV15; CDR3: CATSRIGQGRAGRYTEAFF
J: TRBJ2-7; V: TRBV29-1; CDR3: CSVEDEAGVGEQYF
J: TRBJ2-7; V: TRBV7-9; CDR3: CASSSGSTGLAYEQYF
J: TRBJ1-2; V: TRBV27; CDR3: CASTSLGQRPPYNYGYTF
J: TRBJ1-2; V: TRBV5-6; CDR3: CASSLLPGQENYGYTF
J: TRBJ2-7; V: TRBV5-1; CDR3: CASSSLAGSLRSSYEQYF
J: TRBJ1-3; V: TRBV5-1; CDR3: CASSLGQYNTIYF
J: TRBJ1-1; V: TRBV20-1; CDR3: CSARVEGRNTEAFF
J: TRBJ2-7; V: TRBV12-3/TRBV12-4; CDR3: CASTPGRLVYEQYF
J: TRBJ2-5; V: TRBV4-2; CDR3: CASSLSTGPNVGTQYF
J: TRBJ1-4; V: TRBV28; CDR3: CASSFYQGGEKLFF
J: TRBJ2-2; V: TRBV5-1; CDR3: CASSLAGTNTGELFF
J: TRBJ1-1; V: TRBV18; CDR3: CASSPPYGLTEAFF
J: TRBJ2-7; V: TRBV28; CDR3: CASSLVAGPLSTYEQYF
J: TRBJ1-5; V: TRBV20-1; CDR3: CSAIDSHLAPQHF
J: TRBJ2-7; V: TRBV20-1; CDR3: CSASGSGPYEQYF
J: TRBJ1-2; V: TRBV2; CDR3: CASSEGAGRGRPDYGYTF
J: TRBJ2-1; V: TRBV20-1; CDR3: CSAGVAGGGEQFF
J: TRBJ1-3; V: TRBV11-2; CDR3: CASSSGQGVSGNTIYF
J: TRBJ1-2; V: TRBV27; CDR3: CASSLFQGNYGYTF
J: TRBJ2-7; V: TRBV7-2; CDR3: CASSLELAGAKYF
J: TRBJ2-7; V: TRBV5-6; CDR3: CASSAVFSNEQYF
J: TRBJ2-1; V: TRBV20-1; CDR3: CSARVGGPSYNEQFF
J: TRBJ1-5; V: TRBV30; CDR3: CAWSVERPVGQPQHF
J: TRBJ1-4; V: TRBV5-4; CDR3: CASSLEGLMSEKLFF
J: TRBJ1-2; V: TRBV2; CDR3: CASTRNSYGYTF
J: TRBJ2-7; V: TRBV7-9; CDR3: CASSLEGQGTGSYRQYF